The entry below describes one TCR beta chain. This specimen comes from a study of control samples from healthy donors and cancer patients. Trimming at V came to 2 bases and at J to 8 bases, leaving 11 bases not matched to a gene. This CDR3 spans 15 amino acids. Germline V gene data show CDR1 as LNHDA and CDR2 as SQIVND (reference sequence). TCRdb's copy holds only in-frame clones and misses some; the assay was immunoSEQ multiplex PCR. The table lists about 120,000 clones, 85% to 95% of them singletons. This sequence originates from a man older than 75 with head and neck cancer. Sequencing was carried out using PBMCs. The rearrangement joins TRBV19 to TRBJ1-2; 7 positions agree with TRBD1. DNA of the CDR3: TGTGCCAGTAGTATATCGGGACAGACCCTTCGGGGCTACACCTTC. Protein: CASSISGQTLRGYTF.